This T cell receptor (beta chain) stems from a study of technical replicates of blood from four donors. Method: immunoSEQ multiplex PCR; TCRdb's copy keeps in-frame clones and lacks some. This table has about 89,000 clones, over 85% appearing once. The germline gives CDR1 KGHSH, CDR2 LQKENI. Unmatched junction bases numbered 6, after V lost 2 bases and J lost 0 bases. This CDR3 region has 17 residues. This chain uses TRBV18 with TRBJ2-1, with 8 bases aligning to TRBD1. The sample was T cells isolated from PBMCs. The clonotype comes from a human donor in good health. CDR3 sequence: CASSPANTGGSYNEQFF. The CDR3 DNA reads as TGTGCCAGCTCACCAGCTAACACAGGGGGCTCCTACAATGAGCAGTTCTTC.